The text below deals with one T cell receptor (beta chain). The antigen remains undetermined. The CD4+ fraction was divided into a CD45RA+ naive subset and a CD45RA-negative memory subset. This specimen belongs to a study of shared clonotypes between healthy human individuals. Study-wide points: The sole specimen, blood, was sampled, and tissue repertoires likely differ. Richness estimates generally favored naive over memory subsets. With few donors, the genetic and exposure-history diversity represented was limited.

The table came from immunoSEQ multiplex PCR; TCRdb's copy has only in-frame clones and leaves some out. This table holds around 1.1 million clones, 70% to 80% found once. This CDR3 region has 14 residues. V was shortened by 3 bases and J by 3 bases, with 12 bases between the two germline ends. Germline CDR1 reads LNHNV; CDR2 reads YYDKDF (reference sequence). The clonotype was recovered from a man younger than 30 in good health. Some clones in this sample may be carry-over from other donors' samples. The specimen was memory CD4+ T cells from PBMCs. Regarding subset: CD45RA-negative fraction. The V call is TRBV15, the J call TRBJ2-7; D may be TRBD2 (5 bases). The CDR3 nucleotides are TGTGCCACCAGCAGGGACTTCGGGGACTACGAGCAGTACTTC. Amino acids: CATSRDFGDYEQYF.